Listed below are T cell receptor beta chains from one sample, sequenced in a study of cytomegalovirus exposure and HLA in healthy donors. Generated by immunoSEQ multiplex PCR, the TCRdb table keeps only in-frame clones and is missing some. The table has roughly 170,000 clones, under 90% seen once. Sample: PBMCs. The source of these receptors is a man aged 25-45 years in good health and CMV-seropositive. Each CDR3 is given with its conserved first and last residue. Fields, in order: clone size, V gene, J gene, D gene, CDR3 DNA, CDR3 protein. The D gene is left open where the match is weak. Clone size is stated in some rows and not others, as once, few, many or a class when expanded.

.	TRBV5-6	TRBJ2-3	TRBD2	TGTGCCAGCAGTCGACTAGCGGGAGGGCGGGGTACGCAGTATTTT	CASSRLAGGRGTQYF
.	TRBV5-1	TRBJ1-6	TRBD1	TGCGCCAGCAGCCCCGGACAGGGGGCGCATTCACCCCTCCACTTT	CASSPGQGAHSPLHF
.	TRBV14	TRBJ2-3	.	TGTGCCAGCAGCCAACCCGGGGGTTCGGATACGCAGTATTTT	CASSQPGGSDTQYF
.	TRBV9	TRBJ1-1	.	TGTGCCAGCAGCGTAGGGGGGGATTGGGTCACTGAAGCTTTCTTT	CASSVGGDWVTEAFF
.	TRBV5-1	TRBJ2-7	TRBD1	TGCGCCAGCAGCTTGGATCAGGGGGTGGGCGAGCAGTACTTC	CASSLDQGVGEQYF
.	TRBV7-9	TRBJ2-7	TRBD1	TGTGCCAGCAGCCACGGGACAGGGACCTACGAGCAGTACTTC	CASSHGTGTYEQYF
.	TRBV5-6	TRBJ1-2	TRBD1	TGTGCCAGCAGCTTGGGCTTCACAGGGGGAAGAACTTATGGCTACACCTTC	CASSLGFTGGRTYGYTF
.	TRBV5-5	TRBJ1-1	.	TGTGCCAGCAGGTCAGACTCGCTGAACACTGAAGCTTTCTTT	CASRSDSLNTEAFF
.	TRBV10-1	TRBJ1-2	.	TGCGCCAGCAGCGACAGTTCCTATGGCTACACCTTC	CASSDSSYGYTF
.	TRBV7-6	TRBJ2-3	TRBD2	TGTGCCAGCAGCCAGACGGGACTAGCGGGATTCACAGATACGCAGTATTTT	CASSQTGLAGFTDTQYF
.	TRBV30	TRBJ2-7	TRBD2	TGTGCGTTCGAGGGACTACCGCCGGGGGAGCAGTACTTC	CAFEGLPPGEQYF
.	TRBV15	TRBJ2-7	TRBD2	TGTGCCACCAGCAGAGACCTCCGGGGGGGGACCTACGAGCAGTACTTC	CATSRDLRGGTYEQYF
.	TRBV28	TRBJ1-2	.	TGTGCCAGCAGGGGAGGAGGGTTTGACTATGGCTACACCTTC	CASRGGGFDYGYTF
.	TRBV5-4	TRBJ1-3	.	TGTGCCAGCAGCGCGGGGAGACAGCGGGGGGCTGGAAACACCATATATTTT	CASSAGRQRGAGNTIYF
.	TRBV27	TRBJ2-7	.	TGTGCCAGCAGTTTATCTCGAGGCTACGAGCAGTACTTC	CASSLSRGYEQYF
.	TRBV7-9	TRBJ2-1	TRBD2	TGTTCCAGCAGCTTACTGTGGACTAGCGGGTACAATGAGCAGTTCTTC	CSSSLLWTSGYNEQFF
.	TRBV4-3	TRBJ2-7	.	TGCGCCAGCAGCCAAGGAGGTGGAGCCGGCTACGAGCAGTACTTC	CASSQGGGAGYEQYF
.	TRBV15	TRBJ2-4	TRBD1	TGTGCCACCAGCATACAGGGGGCGATAGCCAAAAACATTCAGTACTTC	CATSIQGAIAKNIQYF
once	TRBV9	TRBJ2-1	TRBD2	TGTGCCAGCAGCGTAAGCGCCAGCGGGAGGGATGATGAGCAGTTCTTC	CASSVSASGRDDEQFF
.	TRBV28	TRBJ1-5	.	TGTGCCAGCAGTTTATGGGAGGGTCGCGGAGGGTATAGCAATCAGCCCCAGCATTTT	CASSLWEGRGGYSNQPQHF
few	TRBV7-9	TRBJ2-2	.	TGTGCCAGCAGCTTAGATATGGCAACCGGGGAGCTGTTTTTT	CASSLDMATGELFF
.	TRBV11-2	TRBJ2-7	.	TGTGCCAGCAGTGAGTACGAGCAGTACTTC	CASSEYEQYF
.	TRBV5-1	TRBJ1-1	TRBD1	TGCGCCAGCAGAGTGGACAGGGGGCGTCTGAACACTGAAGCTTTCTTT	CASRVDRGRLNTEAFF
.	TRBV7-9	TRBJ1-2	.	TGTTCCAGCAGCCCCCCCGGACACGCTCTAAACTATGGCTACACCTTC	CSSSPPGHALNYGYTF
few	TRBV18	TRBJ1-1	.	TGTGCCAGCTCACCGGGCATAGAAGCTTTCTTT	CASSPGIEAFF
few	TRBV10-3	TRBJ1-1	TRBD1	TGTGCCATCACTCCCGGGACAGGGGTGGCGAACACTGAAGCTTTCTTT	CAITPGTGVANTEAFF
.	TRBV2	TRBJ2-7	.	TGTGCCAGCAGGGAAGACAACCTTCCCTACGAGCAGTACTTC	CASREDNLPYEQYF
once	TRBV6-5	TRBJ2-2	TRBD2	TGTGCCAGCGGGAGGGGAGGCACCGGGGAGCTGTTTTTT	CASGRGGTGELFF
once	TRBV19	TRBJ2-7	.	TGTGCCAGTAGTATAGTAGGGGGTTCCTACGAGCAGTACTTC	CASSIVGGSYEQYF
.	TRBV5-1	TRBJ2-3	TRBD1	TGCGCCAGCAGCTCCCGGGACAGGGGTAAAGATACGCAGTATTTT	CASSSRDRGKDTQYF
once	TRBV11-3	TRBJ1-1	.	TGTGCCAGCACACCAGGCACTGAAGCTTTCTTT	CASTPGTEAFF